The TCR beta chain under discussion was sequenced for a study of graft-versus-host responses after intestinal transplantation. Measured with immunoSEQ multiplex PCR; TCRdb has only the in-frame clones, and not every one. The table records 40,000 or so clones, about 90% of them present only once. Intraepithelial plus lamina propria lymphocytes were released by processing graft tissue. CDR3 size: 14 residues. V shed 6 bases and J shed 5 bases, with 20 bases lying between them. The germline CDR1 and CDR2 sequences are SQVTM and ANQGSEA. The chain uses TRBV29-1 and TRBJ2-7, with D tentatively TRBD2 (6 bases). The origin of this receptor is a human patient who received an intestinal transplant, so some T cells may come from the graft donor. The sequencing here drew on ileum tissue, taken around 190 days after intestinal transplant. The CDR3 here is CSVIKEGVTNEQYF. The CDR3 bases are TGCAGCGTGATAAAGGAGGGAGTAACAAACGAGCAGTACTTC.